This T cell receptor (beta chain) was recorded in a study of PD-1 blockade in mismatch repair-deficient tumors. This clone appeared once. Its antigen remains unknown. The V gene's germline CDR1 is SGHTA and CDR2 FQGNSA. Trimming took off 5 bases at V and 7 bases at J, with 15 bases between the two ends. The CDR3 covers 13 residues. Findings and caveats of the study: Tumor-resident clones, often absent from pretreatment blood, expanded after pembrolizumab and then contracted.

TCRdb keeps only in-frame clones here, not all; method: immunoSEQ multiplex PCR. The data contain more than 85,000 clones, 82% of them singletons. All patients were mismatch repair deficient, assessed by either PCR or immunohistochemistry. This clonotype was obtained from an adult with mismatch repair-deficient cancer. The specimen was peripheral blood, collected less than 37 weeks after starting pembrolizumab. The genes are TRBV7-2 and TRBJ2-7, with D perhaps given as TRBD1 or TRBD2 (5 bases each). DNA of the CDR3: TGTGCCAGCAGCAATCGGGGCCTCGTAGAGCAGTACTTC. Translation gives CASSNRGLVEQYF.